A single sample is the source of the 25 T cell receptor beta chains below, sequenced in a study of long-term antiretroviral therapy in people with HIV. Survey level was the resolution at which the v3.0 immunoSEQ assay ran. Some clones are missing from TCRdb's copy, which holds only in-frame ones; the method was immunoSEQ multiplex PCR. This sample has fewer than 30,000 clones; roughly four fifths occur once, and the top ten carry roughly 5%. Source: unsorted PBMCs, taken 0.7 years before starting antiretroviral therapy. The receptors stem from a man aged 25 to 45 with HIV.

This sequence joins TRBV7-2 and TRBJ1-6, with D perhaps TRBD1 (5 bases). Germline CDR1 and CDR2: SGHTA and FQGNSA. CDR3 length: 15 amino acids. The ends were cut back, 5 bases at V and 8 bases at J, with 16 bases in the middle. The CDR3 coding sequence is TGTGCCAGCAGCCTCCTCGGGGGGACGGATTCACCCCTCCACTTT. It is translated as CASSLLGGTDSPLHF.

CDR3 residues: CASSITPTGSTEAFF. The CDR3 DNA follows: TGTGCCAGCTCAATCACCCCGACAGGTAGCACTGAAGCTTTCTTT. The chain employs TRBV18 and TRBJ1-1; a possible D gene is TRBD1 (6 bases). Germline-derived CDR1 and CDR2 are KGHSH and LQKENI. V dropped 5 bases and J dropped 4 bases, with 17 bases sitting between them. This CDR3 is built from 15 residues.

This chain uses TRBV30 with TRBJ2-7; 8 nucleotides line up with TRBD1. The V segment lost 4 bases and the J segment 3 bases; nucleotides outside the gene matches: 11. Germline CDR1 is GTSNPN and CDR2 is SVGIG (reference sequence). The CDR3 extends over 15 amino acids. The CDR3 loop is CAWTPTGVGSYEQYF. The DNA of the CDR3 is TGTGCCTGGACCCCGACAGGGGTAGGGAGCTACGAGCAGTACTTC.

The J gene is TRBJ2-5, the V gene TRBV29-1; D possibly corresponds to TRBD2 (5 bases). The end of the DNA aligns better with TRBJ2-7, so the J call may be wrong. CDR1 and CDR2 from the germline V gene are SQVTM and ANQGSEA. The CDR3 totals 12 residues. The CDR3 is CSVEDGGYEQYF. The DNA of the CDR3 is TGCAGCGTTGAAGATGGAGGTTACGAGCAGTACTTC.

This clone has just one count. The chain's CDR3 is CSGGDTGELFF. The CDR3 DNA follows: TGCAGCGGTGGGGACACCGGGGAGCTGTTTTTT. The chain has TRBV29-1 and TRBJ2-2, with D unresolved. Trimming removed 7 bases from V and 3 bases from J, with 6 bases in between. Germline V CDR1 and CDR2: SQVTM, ANQGSEA. The CDR3 length is 11 residues.

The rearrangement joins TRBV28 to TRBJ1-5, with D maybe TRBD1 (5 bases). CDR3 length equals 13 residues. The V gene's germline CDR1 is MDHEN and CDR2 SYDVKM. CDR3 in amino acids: CATQGSGNQPQHF. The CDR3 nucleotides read TGTGCAACCCAGGGATCGGGCAATCAGCCCCAGCATTTT.

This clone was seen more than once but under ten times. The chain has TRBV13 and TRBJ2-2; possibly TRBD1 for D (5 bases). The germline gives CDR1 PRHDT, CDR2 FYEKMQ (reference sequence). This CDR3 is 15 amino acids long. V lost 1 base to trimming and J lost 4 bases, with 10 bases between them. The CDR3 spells CASSLDVGRTGELFF. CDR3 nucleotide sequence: TGTGCCAGCAGCTTAGACGTGGGGCGCACCGGGGAGCTGTTTTTT. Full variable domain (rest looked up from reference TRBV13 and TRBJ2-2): AAGVIQSPRHLIKEKRETATLKCYPIPRHDTVYWYQQGPGQDPQFLISFYEKMQSDKGSIPDRFSAQQFSDYHSELNMSSLELGDSALYFCASSLDVGRTGELFFGEGSRLTVL.

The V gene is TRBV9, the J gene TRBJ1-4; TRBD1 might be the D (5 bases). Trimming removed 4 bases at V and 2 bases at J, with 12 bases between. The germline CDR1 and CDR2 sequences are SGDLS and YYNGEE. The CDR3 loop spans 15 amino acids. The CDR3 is CASSPSGDTNEKLFF. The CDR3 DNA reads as TGTGCCAGCAGCCCAAGCGGGGACACTAATGAAAAACTGTTTTTT.

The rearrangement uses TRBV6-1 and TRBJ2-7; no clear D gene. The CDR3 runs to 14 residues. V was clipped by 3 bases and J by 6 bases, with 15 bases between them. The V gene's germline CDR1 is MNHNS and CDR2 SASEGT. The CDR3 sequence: CASSDLGRVTEQYF. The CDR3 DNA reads TGTGCCAGCAGTGACCTAGGTAGAGTAACCGAGCAGTACTTC.

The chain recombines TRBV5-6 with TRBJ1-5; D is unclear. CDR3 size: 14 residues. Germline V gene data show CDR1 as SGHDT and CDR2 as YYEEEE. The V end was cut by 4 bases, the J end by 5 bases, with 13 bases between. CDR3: CASSLGPGDQPQHF. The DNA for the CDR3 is TGTGCCAGCAGCCTCGGCCCCGGTGATCAGCCCCAGCATTTT.

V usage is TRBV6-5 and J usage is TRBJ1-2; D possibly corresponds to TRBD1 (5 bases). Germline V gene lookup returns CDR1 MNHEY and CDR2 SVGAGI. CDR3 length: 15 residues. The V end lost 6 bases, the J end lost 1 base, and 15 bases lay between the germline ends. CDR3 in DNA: TGTGCCAGCAGAATTACAGGTTTTAATAACTATGGCTACACCTTC. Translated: CASRITGFNNYGYTF.

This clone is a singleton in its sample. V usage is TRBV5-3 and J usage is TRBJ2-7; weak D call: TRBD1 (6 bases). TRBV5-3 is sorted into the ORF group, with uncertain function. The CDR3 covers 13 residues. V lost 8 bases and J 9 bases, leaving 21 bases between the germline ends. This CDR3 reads CASSRTVSTGQYF. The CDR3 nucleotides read TGTGCCAGCAGCAGGACAGTTTCCACCGGGCAGTACTTC.

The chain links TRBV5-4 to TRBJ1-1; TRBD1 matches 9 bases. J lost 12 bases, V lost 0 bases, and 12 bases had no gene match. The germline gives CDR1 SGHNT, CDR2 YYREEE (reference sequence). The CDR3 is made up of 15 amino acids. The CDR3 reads CASSLERHGTGNTFF. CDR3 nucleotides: TGTGCCAGCAGCTTGGAGCGGCATGGGACAGGGAATACTTTCTTT.

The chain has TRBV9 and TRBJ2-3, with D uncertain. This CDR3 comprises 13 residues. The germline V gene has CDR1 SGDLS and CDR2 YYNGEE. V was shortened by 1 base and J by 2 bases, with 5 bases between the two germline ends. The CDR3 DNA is TGTGCCAGCAGCGTAACGGTCACAGATACGCAGTATTTT. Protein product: CASSVTVTDTQYF.

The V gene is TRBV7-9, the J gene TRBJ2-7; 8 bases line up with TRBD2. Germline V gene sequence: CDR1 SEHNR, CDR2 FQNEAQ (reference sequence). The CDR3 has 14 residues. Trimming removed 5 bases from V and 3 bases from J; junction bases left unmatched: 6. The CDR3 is CASSRSGGVYEQYF. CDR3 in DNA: TGTGCCAGCAGCCGGTCCGGGGGGGTCTACGAGCAGTACTTC.

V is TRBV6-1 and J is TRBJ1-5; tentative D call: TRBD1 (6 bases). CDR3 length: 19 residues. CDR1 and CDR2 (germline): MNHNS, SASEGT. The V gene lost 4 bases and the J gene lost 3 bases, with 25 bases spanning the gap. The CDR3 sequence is CASSGGTQGWGVNNQPQHF. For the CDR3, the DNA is TGTGCCAGCAGTGGCGGAACACAGGGATGGGGCGTAAACAATCAGCCCCAGCATTTT.

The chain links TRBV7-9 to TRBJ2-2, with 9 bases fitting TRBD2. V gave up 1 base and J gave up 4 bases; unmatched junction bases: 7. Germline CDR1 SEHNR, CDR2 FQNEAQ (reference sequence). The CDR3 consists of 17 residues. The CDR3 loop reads CASSLGLAGRSTGELFF. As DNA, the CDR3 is TGTGCCAGCAGCTTAGGCCTAGCGGGGCGGAGCACCGGGGAGCTGTTTTTT.

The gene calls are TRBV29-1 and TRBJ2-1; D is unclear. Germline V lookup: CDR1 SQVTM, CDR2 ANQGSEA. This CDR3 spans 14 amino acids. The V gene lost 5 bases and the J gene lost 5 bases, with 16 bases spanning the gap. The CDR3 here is CSVLKFGVNNEQFF. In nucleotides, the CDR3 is TGCAGCGTTCTTAAATTTGGAGTGAACAATGAGCAGTTCTTC.

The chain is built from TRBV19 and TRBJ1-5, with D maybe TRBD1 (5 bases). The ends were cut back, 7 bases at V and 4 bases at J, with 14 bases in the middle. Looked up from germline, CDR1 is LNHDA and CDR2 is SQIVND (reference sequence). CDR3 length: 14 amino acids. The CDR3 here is CASTMGGRNQPQHF. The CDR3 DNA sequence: TGTGCCAGTACAATGGGGGGTCGAAATCAGCCCCAGCATTTT.

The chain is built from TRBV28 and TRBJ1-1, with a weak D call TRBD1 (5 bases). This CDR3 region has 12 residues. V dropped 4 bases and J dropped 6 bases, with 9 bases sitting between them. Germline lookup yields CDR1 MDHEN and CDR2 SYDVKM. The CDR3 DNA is TGTGCCAGCAGTTCCACAGGCCCTGAAGCTTTCTTT. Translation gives CASSSTGPEAFF.

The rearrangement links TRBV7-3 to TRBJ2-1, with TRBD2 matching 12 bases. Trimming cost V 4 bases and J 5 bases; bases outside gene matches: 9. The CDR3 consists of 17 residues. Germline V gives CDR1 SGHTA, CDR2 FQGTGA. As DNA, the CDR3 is TGTGCCAGCAGCTCCAGACTAGCGGGGGCCGGGGACAATGAGCAGTTCTTC. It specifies CASSSRLAGAGDNEQFF.

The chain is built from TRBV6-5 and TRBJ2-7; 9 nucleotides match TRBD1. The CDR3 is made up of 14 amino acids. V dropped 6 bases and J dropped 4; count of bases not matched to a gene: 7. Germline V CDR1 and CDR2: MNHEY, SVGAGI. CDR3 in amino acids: CASRRGQGDYEQYF. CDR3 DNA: TGTGCCAGCAGAAGGGGACAGGGCGATTACGAGCAGTACTTC.

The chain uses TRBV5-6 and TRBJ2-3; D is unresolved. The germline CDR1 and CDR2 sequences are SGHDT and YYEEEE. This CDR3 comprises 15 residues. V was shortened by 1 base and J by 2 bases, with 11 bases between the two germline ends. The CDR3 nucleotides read TGTGCCAGCAGCTTGATAACTCGACTCACAGATACGCAGTATTTT. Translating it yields CASSLITRLTDTQYF. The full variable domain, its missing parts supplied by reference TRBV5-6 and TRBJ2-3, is DAGVTQSPTHLIKTRGQQVTLRCSPKSGHDTVSWYQQALGQGPQFIFQYYEEEERQRGNFPDRFSGHQFPNYSSELNVNALLLGDSALYLCASSLITRLTDTQYFGPGTRLTVL.

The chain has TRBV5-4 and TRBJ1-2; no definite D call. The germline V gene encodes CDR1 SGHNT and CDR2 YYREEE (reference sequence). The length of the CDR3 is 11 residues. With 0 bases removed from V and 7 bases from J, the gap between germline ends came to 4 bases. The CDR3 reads CASSLDFGYTF. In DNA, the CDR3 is TGTGCCAGCAGCTTGGACTTTGGCTACACCTTC.

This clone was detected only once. CDR3 region: CASSLRGTYEQYF. The DNA of the CDR3 is TGTGCCAGCAGCTTGAGGGGGACCTACGAGCAGTACTTC. The rearrangement joins TRBV5-6 to TRBJ2-7; D may be TRBD1 (6 bases). Trimming left V 1 base short and J 2 bases short, with 7 bases between. This CDR3 spans 13 amino acids. CDR1 and CDR2 from the germline V gene are SGHDT and YYEEEE.